The 10 T cell receptor beta chains reported below all come from one sample, sequenced in a study of T cells expressing NK-cell markers. TCRdb re-called the 5' RACE reads; every CDR3 protein appears as one record, without DNA. Its table records 500,000 to 700,000 distinct CDR3 sequences. Sequencing input: blood T cells: a sorted CD56 or NKG2C T cell subset, CD4+ or CD8+ T cells, or bulk PBMC T cells (not recorded which). Source of these receptors: a man aged 18 to 29 in good health.

This chain links TRBV6-5 with TRBJ2-1. The CDR3 is 12 amino acids. Germline V CDR1 and CDR2: MNHEY, SVGAGI. The CDR3 sequence: CASSYFGREQFF.

The V call is TRBV12-3 or TRBV12-4, the J call TRBJ1-4. This CDR3 spans 17 amino acids. CDR3 region: CASSLGPGGLVGEKLFF.

The chain is built from TRBV5-1 and TRBJ2-1; lacking DNA, the TRBD1 call made by TCRdb goes unchecked. The length of the CDR3 is 16 residues. The germline V gene has CDR1 SGHRS and CDR2 YFSETQ. CDR3 sequence reads: CASSLAVGHSGGEQFF.

This rearrangement joins TRBV20-1 to TRBJ2-3; no DNA is available, so the TRBD1 call from TCRdb remains unchecked. Germline V gene sequence: CDR1 DFQATT, CDR2 SNEGSKA (reference sequence). The CDR3 is 15 amino acids. The chain's CDR3 is CSAREAPLPTDTQYF.

The chain recombines TRBV4-1 with TRBJ2-3; checking the TCRdb D call of TRBD1 is not possible without DNA. Germline assignment: CDR1 MGHRA and CDR2 YSYEKL. CDR3 length: 17 amino acids. This CDR3 is CASSQETREGVAGTQYF.

The chain joins TRBV4-3 to TRBJ2-7; TCRdb reports TRBD2, a call that lacks DNA to check it against. The CDR3 loop spans 15 amino acids. CDR1 is LGHNA, CDR2 YSLEER, per germline. The CDR3 reads CASSQERTAYSEQYF.

This chain joins TRBV5-1 and TRBJ2-2; as DNA is missing, the TRBD1 call by TCRdb cannot be tested. This CDR3 comprises 16 residues. CDR1 and CDR2 from the germline V gene are SGHRS and YFSETQ. The CDR3 reads CASSVTGEGNTGELFF. Complete variable domain (other parts from reference TRBV5-1 and TRBJ2-2): KAGVTQTPRYLIKTRGQQVTLSCSPISGHRSVSWYQQTPGQGLQFLFEYFSETQRNKGNFPGRFSGRQFSNSRSEMNVSTLELGDSALYLCASSVTGEGNTGELFFGEGSRLTVL.

The chain joins TRBV5-1 to TRBJ2-1; the D call from TCRdb, TRBD2, cannot be confirmed without DNA. There are 17 residues in the CDR3. Germline loops: CDR1 SGHRS, CDR2 YFSETQ. The CDR3 region is CASSLDPQGPGMNEQFF.

The chain recombines TRBV6-5 with TRBJ1-6; TCRdb's assignment of TRBD1 cannot be checked, as there is no DNA. The CDR3 has 15 amino acids. Germline values: CDR1 MNHEY, CDR2 SVGAGI. CDR3 sequence reads: CASSSQTGLNSPLHF.

The chain combines TRBV7-2 with TRBJ2-1; TCRdb indicates TRBD1, and absent DNA this call remains unverified. The germline gives CDR1 SGHTA, CDR2 FQGNSA. The length of the CDR3 is 14 residues. The CDR3 spells CASSLGTEYNEQFF.